Given below is one T cell receptor beta chain in context. It lacks a known antigen. Base qualities are not provided; no much larger clone lies one nucleotide away. The roughly 42 donors, aged 6 to 90 years, were systemically healthy Caucasian individuals from Russia. Around 9.7 milliliters of peripheral blood were collected from each donor into EDTA-treated Vacutainer tubes. Ficoll-Paque density-gradient centrifugation was used to isolate PBMCs, with at least 6.5 million per sample. Trizol reagent was used to extract total RNA from the PBMCs, yielding at least 5.5 micrograms per sample. Naive CD45RAhigh/CD27high T cell percentages were measured by flow cytometry on a PBMC aliquot from every donor. This record belongs to a study of blood T cells in healthy people across ages (dated by TCRdb to 2014 to 2015). Some background on the complete study: In model experiments, template switching captured roughly one uniquely barcoded TCR beta cDNA molecule for every two T cells. The donors were split into four age groups: young (average around 15 years), middle-aged (39), aged (about 62) and long-lived (approximately 80). To track age-related changes in TCR beta repertoire diversity, the study relied on deep sequencing normalized with unique cDNA molecular identifiers. Using the same blood draw, the study looked at two additional independent replicas of 1 million unique cDNA reads for two donors, one aged 18 to 29 and the other aged 80 or older.

General conclusions and limits of the study: Observed TCR beta diversity per million T cells fell roughly linearly with age, and a significant reduction was already apparent by age around 40. Total diversity estimates from one million sequenced T cells were considered lower bounds and underestimates. A strong correlation was found between observed TCR beta diversity and the percentage of naive T cells measured by flow cytometry. Since profiling was done on bulk unsorted PBMCs, naive and antigen-experienced compartments could not be conclusively compared. Compared with the aged group, the long-lived group had more naive CD4+ T cells, fewer expanded clones and increased TCR diversity, suggesting age selection. Because donor CMV infection status was unknown, age-related changes in expanded clonotypes were potentially confounded.

V trim: 3 bases; J trim: 4 bases; unmatched bases: 3. The CDR3 covers 16 residues, taking in both the cysteine and the phenylalanine. Here the CDR3 DNA is all that survives: 48 bases in frame from base 1. From the germline V gene, CDR1 is KGHDR and CDR2 is SFDVKD. Library generation was performed with 5' RACE. Instrument on record: Illumina HiSeq 2500. A second PCR of roughly 6 to 11 cycles was performed with a sample-barcoded 5' primer and a J-beta primer mix. A unique molecular identifier was introduced onto each TCR beta cDNA molecule by a template-switch 5' adaptor carrying 12 random nucleotides. At least 2.5 million CDR3-containing paired-end reads were obtained from each sample. All of the RNA was converted into first-strand cDNA using the Mint cDNA synthesis kit, with a TRBC-specific oligonucleotide serving as the primer. Following uracil-DNA glycosylase treatment, a first 18-cycle PCR with universal primers M1SS and BC2_uni_R was performed on all cDNA. Regarding the original processing steps: Each sample was normalized by randomly selecting 1 million high-quality reads, each carrying a distinct molecular identifier. Reads sharing molecular identifiers were discarded rather than binned into consensus sequences. MiTCR, with a Q25 quality threshold and the strictest error-elimination algorithm, was used for CDR3 identification, clonotype clustering and error correction. A nonparametric unseen species model with Euler transformation was used to estimate lower-bound total TCR beta diversity. TCRdb's own reprocessing of the public reads used fastp at Q25 and MiXCR and kept productive beta chains. Duplicate CDR3 protein sequences are folded into a single record with the most common DNA and genes. These V and J calls originate from TCRdb's pipeline instead of the authors' own analysis. Within this sample are 500,000 to 650,000 distinct CDR3 sequences, with roughly a quarter of them counted one time only. The ten largest make up approximately 3.6% of the sample.

These sequences were also reported in another study, on T cells of mothers and their children. From the second report: Nine systemically healthy Caucasian individuals, comprising three mothers and their six children, were included as donors. cDNA synthesis consumed the entire amount of extracted RNA, loaded at about 1.5 ug RNA in each 15 ul reaction. In the second PCR, the M1S primer added sample barcodes and 2-4 random nucleotides. Over 9 million TCR beta CDR3 reads came from each mother, compared with a few million reads from each child. Thymic selection shapes the output of TCR recombination in a similar way in related and unrelated pairs, and inherited differences have a minor effect. Normalized repertoire overlap was always found to be slightly, but never significantly, higher in related mother-child pairs than in unrelated mother-child pairs. Persistent microchimeric T cell clones were not detected, at a sensitivity of 85 to 100 clones per million clonotypes. The study used deep NGS to compare TCR beta repertoires of mothers and children, seeking features distinguishing related mother-child pairs from unrelated individuals. On average, the children were around 11 +/- 4 years old, while the mothers were approximately 40 +/- 4 years old. After adapter ligation with NEBNext reagents, the libraries were sequenced on Illumina HiSeq 2000 with 100+100 nt paired-end reads. To prevent cross-contamination, the mother and child libraries were prepared a month apart and were sequenced in separate runs. Each donor had between 500,000 and 2,000,000 distinct TCR beta clonotypes identified. Naive TCR beta clonotypes were estimated from low-frequency clonotypes matched to each donor's FACS-determined naive share, without sorting.

The receptor's source is a boy aged 2-15 years in good health. The sequencing sample was made of blood. The chain is made from TRBV24-1 and TRBJ2-2; 11 junctional bases match TRBD1. The CDR3 here reads CATSDDGQGATGELFF. The DNA sequence reads TGTGCCACCAGTGATGACGGACAGGGGGCCACCGGGGAGCTGTTTTTT.